These 22 T cell receptor beta chains share one sample of origin, sequenced in a study of identical twins. Using its own MiXCR run on the 5' RACE reads, TCRdb lists one record per CDR3 protein. The sample records hundreds of thousands of distinct CDR3 sequences, around a tenth being singletons. The sequenced material came from memory (CD45RO+) T cells sorted from blood. The source of these receptors is a woman under 30 in good health.

This chain connects TRBV3-1 to TRBJ2-5; 7 nucleotides match TRBD2. This CDR3 is built from 16 residues. Germline lookup yields CDR1 LGHDT and CDR2 YNNKEL (reference sequence). V was pared by 1 base and J by 1 base, with 6 bases of the junction left unmatched. The CDR3 sequence: CASSQAVASGQETQYF. The CDR3 DNA is TGTGCCAGCAGCCAAGCGGTTGCTAGCGGCCAAGAGACCCAGTACTTC.

The V gene is TRBV5-6, the J gene TRBJ2-1; a possible D gene is TRBD2 (7 bases). Germline lookup yields CDR1 SGHDT and CDR2 YYEEEE. The CDR3 contains 15 residues. Trimming took 4 bases from V and 4 from J, leaving 15 bases between them. The CDR3 loop reads CASSRGGGTYNEQFF. For the CDR3, the DNA is TGTGCCAGCAGCCGAGGGGGGGGCACGTACAATGAGCAGTTCTTC.

This clonotype was observed many times. V is TRBV15 and J is TRBJ2-3; 9 bases align to TRBD2. V was pared by 6 bases and J by 2 bases, with 6 bases of the junction left unmatched. The CDR3 is made up of 15 amino acids. Germline V gene data show CDR1 as LNHNV and CDR2 as YYDKDF (reference sequence). CDR3 coding DNA: TGTGCCACCAGTTCGGGACTAGCTCACACAGATACGCAGTATTTT. Protein product: CATSSGLAHTDTQYF.

This clonotype appeared a few times. The chain links TRBV14 to TRBJ2-3, with TRBD1 as a possible D gene (5 bases). This CDR3 comprises 13 residues. Looked up from germline, CDR1 is SGHDN and CDR2 is FVKESK. The V end was cut by 3 bases, the J end by 3 bases, with 7 bases between. CDR3 sequence (DNA): TGTGCCAGCAGCCAGGGGCAAACAGATACGCAGTATTTT. This gives the protein CASSQGQTDTQYF.

The chain links TRBV7-8 to TRBJ1-1, with TRBD1 matching 7 bases. V lost 6 bases and J lost 1; bases outside the gene matches: 8. Looked up from germline, CDR1 is SGHVS and CDR2 is FQNEAQ. This CDR3 is 15 amino acids long. The chain's CDR3 is CASRSYRGANTEAFF. Written as DNA, the CDR3 is TGTGCCAGCAGATCTTACAGGGGCGCGAACACTGAAGCTTTCTTT.

This clonotype was observed at least ten times. This chain connects TRBV30 to TRBJ1-1, with unresolved D. The CDR3 covers 16 residues. Germline CDR1 is GTSNPN and CDR2 is SVGIG (reference sequence). The V and J ends lost 3 bases and 1 base respectively, with 18 bases between them. This chain's CDR3 is CAWSPGFHSPNTEAFF. In DNA form, the CDR3 reads TGTGCCTGGAGCCCTGGGTTTCACAGTCCGAACACTGAAGCTTTCTTT.

The chain uses TRBV12-3 or TRBV12-4 and TRBJ1-1; D not resolved. The germline V and J ends were trimmed by 8 bases and 4 bases, with 8 bases remaining between them. There are 11 residues in the CDR3. CDR3 region: CASAGITEAFF. CDR3 coding DNA: TGTGCCAGCGCGGGAATCACTGAAGCTTTCTTT.

This chain uses TRBV9 with TRBJ2-5, with D perhaps matching TRBD2 (5 bases). This CDR3 is built from 15 residues. Between the trimmed V and J ends, which lost 0 bases and 4 bases, there was a span of 13 bases. The V gene's germline CDR1 is SGDLS and CDR2 YYNGEE. The CDR3 DNA sequence: TGTGCCAGCAGCGTAGCGGTGGGTGAGGGAGAGACCCAGTACTTC. It specifies CASSVAVGEGETQYF.

The chain joins TRBV2 to TRBJ2-1; D is ambiguous. The CDR3 is 13 amino acids. Germline V gene sequence: CDR1 SNHLY, CDR2 FYNNEI. The V gene lost 3 bases and the J gene lost 7 bases, with 10 bases spanning the gap. CDR3 in amino acids: CASSDIPRNEQFF. Written as DNA, the CDR3 is TGTGCCAGCAGTGACATTCCCCGTAATGAGCAGTTCTTC.

In its sample, this clonotype was seen a few times. CDR3 protein: CASGLGATYEQYF. CDR3 sequence (DNA): TGTGCCAGCGGCCTGGGGGCTACCTACGAGCAGTACTTC. The V gene is TRBV13, the J gene TRBJ2-7, with a possible D match to TRBD1 (6 bases). The CDR3 extends over 13 amino acids. Trimming took 8 bases from V and 2 from J, leaving 13 bases between them. CDR1 PRHDT and CDR2 FYEKMQ come from the germline V gene (reference sequence).

V gene TRBV11-2 combines with J gene TRBJ2-1; D gene unclear. With 6 bases removed from V and 7 bases from J, the gap between germline ends came to 16 bases. From germline, CDR1 is SGHAT and CDR2 FQNNGV. The CDR3 extends over 14 amino acids. In nucleotides, the CDR3 is TGTGCCAGCAGTTTAAACCCATTCGGGAATGAGCAGTTCTTC. Translated, it gives CASSLNPFGNEQFF.

The chain employs TRBV20-1 and TRBJ2-6, with D tentatively TRBD1 or TRBD2 (5 bases each). Between the trimmed V and J ends, which lost 6 bases and 4 bases, there was a span of 19 bases. CDR3 length: 16 amino acids. Germline lookup yields CDR1 DFQATT and CDR2 SNEGSKA (reference sequence). CDR3 DNA sequence: TGCAGTGCAAAAGGGAGATATGGGGCAGGGGCCAACGTCCTGACTTTC. Protein: CSAKGRYGAGANVLTF.

In regard to this clonotype: One end of the junction fails to match germline, which may point to a read error. The rearrangement uses TRBV20-1 and TRBJ2-3, with 14 nucleotides matching TRBD2. From germline, CDR1 is DFQATT and CDR2 SNEGSKA (reference sequence). This CDR3 spans 12 amino acids. DNA of the CDR3: TGCAGTGCTAGAGCGGGACTAGCGGGGGCCGTTTTT. It is translated as CSARAGLAGAVF.

The gene calls are TRBV7-2 and TRBJ2-7; 7 bases are a match to TRBD2. In germline, CDR1 is SGHTA, CDR2 FQGNSA. J lost 3 bases, V lost 5 bases, and 10 bases had no gene match. This CDR3 has 15 residues. DNA for the CDR3: TGTGCCAGCAGCCGTTTGTTCGGACTAGTCTACGAGCAGTACTTC. Protein sequence: CASSRLFGLVYEQYF.

The J gene is TRBJ2-5, the V gene TRBV7-2, with D possibly being TRBD2 (5 bases). Germline V gives CDR1 SGHTA, CDR2 FQGNSA. The V and J ends lost 1 base and 2 bases respectively, with 8 bases between them. The CDR3 runs to 14 residues. CDR3 nucleotides: TGTGCCAGCAGCTTAGTATCGGGACAAGAGACCCAGTACTTC. Translation gives CASSLVSGQETQYF.

The table lists this clonotype with many counts. The chain combines TRBV12-3 or TRBV12-4 with TRBJ1-2, with a possible D match to TRBD1 (5 bases). V was trimmed by 2 bases and J by 4 bases, leaving 8 bases between them. This CDR3 contains 13 residues. Written as DNA, the CDR3 is TGTGCCAGCAGTTTATCAGGGTTCTATGGCTACACCTTC. As protein: CASSLSGFYGYTF.

This chain joins TRBV7-3 and TRBJ2-7, with D tentatively TRBD1 or TRBD2 (6 bases each). Germline V gene data show CDR1 as SGHTA and CDR2 as FQGTGA. This CDR3 region has 13 residues. V dropped 1 base and J dropped 5 bases, with 9 bases sitting between them. CDR3 sequence reads: CASSLKGGNEQYF. As DNA, the CDR3 is TGTGCCAGCAGCTTAAAAGGGGGGAACGAGCAGTACTTC.

The gene calls are TRBV5-1 and TRBJ1-6; D ambiguous. The CDR3 runs to 17 residues. Germline assignment: CDR1 SGHRS and CDR2 YFSETQ. The V end was cut by 3 bases, the J end by 14 bases, with 27 bases between. CDR3 nucleotide sequence: TGCGCCAGCAGCTGGGCCCCGGGCCACGGGGTTGATGCGGCCCTCCACTTT. Protein product: CASSWAPGHGVDAALHF.

This clonotype showed up many times. The chain combines TRBV19 with TRBJ1-5, with 10 bases fitting TRBD1. The CDR3 runs 15 residues. Trimming took 6 bases from V and 7 from J; bases not matched to a gene: 9. Germline V lookup: CDR1 LNHDA, CDR2 SQIVND (reference sequence). DNA for the CDR3: TGTGCCAGTAGGCCCGGGACAGGGGTAGGCCAGCCCCAGCATTTT. As protein: CASRPGTGVGQPQHF.

This clonotype was observed a handful of times. The chain employs TRBV14 and TRBJ2-1; 8 nucleotides line up with TRBD2. The CDR3 is 15 amino acids. V gave up 4 bases and J gave up 5 bases; unmatched junction bases: 7. Germline V CDR1 and CDR2: SGHDN, FVKESK. The CDR3 loop reads CASSLVAGFDNEQFF. DNA for the CDR3: TGTGCCAGCAGCCTTGTAGCGGGATTTGACAATGAGCAGTTCTTC.

The chain couples TRBV7-2 to TRBJ2-6; D tentatively fits TRBD1 or TRBD2 (6 bases each). V was pared by 2 bases and J by 4 bases, with 12 bases between. This CDR3 is built from 16 residues. Germline V lookup: CDR1 SGHTA, CDR2 FQGNSA. The CDR3 here is CASSLRGAPGANVLTF. The CDR3 nucleotides are TGTGCCAGCAGCTTAAGGGGGGCGCCGGGGGCCAACGTCCTGACTTTC.

This clonotype was detected ten times or more. The chain links TRBV29-1 to TRBJ1-1; D unresolved. CDR1 and CDR2 (germline): SQVTM, ANQGSEA. The CDR3 contains 10 residues. V was pared by 4 bases and J by 6 bases, with 6 bases between. The CDR3, as DNA: TGCAGCGTTGGCTGGTCTGAAGCTTTCTTT. Encoded protein: CSVGWSEAFF.